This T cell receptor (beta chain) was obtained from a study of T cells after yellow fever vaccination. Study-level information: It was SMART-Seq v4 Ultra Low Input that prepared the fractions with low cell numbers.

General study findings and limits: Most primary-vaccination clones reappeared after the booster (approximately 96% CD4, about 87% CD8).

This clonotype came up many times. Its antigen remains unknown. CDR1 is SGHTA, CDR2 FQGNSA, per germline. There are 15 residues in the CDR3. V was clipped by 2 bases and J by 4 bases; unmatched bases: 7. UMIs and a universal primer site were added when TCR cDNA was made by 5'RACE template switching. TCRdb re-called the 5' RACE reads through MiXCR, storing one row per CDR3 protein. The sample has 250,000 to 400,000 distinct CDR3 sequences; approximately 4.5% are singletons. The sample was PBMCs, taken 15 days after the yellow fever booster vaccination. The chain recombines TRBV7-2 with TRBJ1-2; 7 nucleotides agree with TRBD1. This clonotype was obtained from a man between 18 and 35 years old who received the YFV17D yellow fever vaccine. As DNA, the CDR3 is TGTGCCAGCAGCTTATCAGGGGGAGGTATCTATGGCTACACCTTC. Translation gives CASSLSGGGIYGYTF.